This T cell receptor (beta chain) stems from a study of neurological immune-mediated disorders. General study results and limits: None of the CDR3 amino acid sequences of expanded clones recurred across subjects, suggesting private repertoires in all groups.

Relative to its sample, this clonotype is medium-sized. The antigen is not known. Time point defined: longitudinal time-point 3. The cDNA was synthesized by 5'RACE incorporating 10-nucleotide random UMIs. In TCRdb, the 5' RACE reads were re-called with MiXCR into one record per CDR3 protein. Of around 49,000 distinct CDR3 sequences in the sample, approximately 11% were seen once. Trimming shortened V by 4 bases and J by 6 bases, and 8 bases separated the two germline ends. Germline loops: CDR1 SGHRS, CDR2 YFSETQ. The CDR3 is 13 residues long. The V call is TRBV5-1, the J call TRBJ1-6; D gene uncertain. This sequence was found in a male donor with HTLV-1-associated myelopathy (HAM/TSP). Sample: PBMCs. The CDR3 DNA sequence: TGCGCCAGCAGCCGGGATCCTAATTCACCCCTCCACTTT. Translating gives CASSRDPNSPLHF.